This TCR beta chain was captured by sequencing in a study of patients and donors after allogeneic stem cell transplantation. TCRdb re-called the RT-PCR reads through MiXCR, storing one row per CDR3 protein. This repertoire shows 95,000 to 120,000 distinct CDR3 sequences, about a third found once; its top ten account for under 30%. The germline V gene encodes CDR1 DFQATT and CDR2 SNEGSKA (reference sequence). The CDR3 loop spans 13 amino acids. V was shortened by 6 bases and J by 5 bases, with 14 bases between the two germline ends. Sequences were obtained from blood, either unsorted or a sorted T cell fraction (not recorded which). J is TRBJ1-5 and V is TRBV20-1, with D maybe TRBD1 (5 bases). The TCR was taken from a human donor who was either an allogeneic HSCT recipient or a stem cell or donor lymphocyte infusion donor (not recorded which). It is not recorded whose cells these are; they may come from a transplant donor. The CDR3 loop reads CSARPGRDQPQHF. DNA for the CDR3: TGCAGTGCCCGACCAGGGCGCGATCAGCCCCAGCATTTT.